The sequence of this TCR beta chain was determined in a study of cytomegalovirus exposure and HLA in healthy donors. Study information: There were tens of millions of unique TCRs (from HLA-typed donors) in an early data release.

In this sample, this clone turned up a few times. Its antigen remains unidentified. Study findings and constraints: Segments of the TCR beta V type were, in most cases, productive about 90% or about 30% of the time in an earlier analysis.

Although they were nominally healthy when sampled, donors likely had unrecorded immune exposures. The CDR3 is 13 amino acids. Germline-derived CDR1 and CDR2 are SGHTA and FQGNSA. V dropped 6 bases and J dropped 8 bases, with 14 bases sitting between them. Primers: 60 Vbeta forward and 13 Jbeta reverse. In the original workflow: In a later analysis, 80 million to 100 million unique TCR beta chains included roughly 11 million shared by two or more donors. Assay: immunoSEQ multiplex PCR; the TCRdb copy retains only in-frame clones and omits some. V and J calls and clone size are as listed in that table; D and trimming were resolved from the DNA. The profile shows roughly 120,000 clones, roughly 82% of them singletons.

The rearrangement uses TRBV7-2 and TRBJ2-1, with TRBD2 as a possible D gene (5 bases). The source is a woman in her fifties or sixties in good health and CMV-seropositive. The sample was PBMCs. This CDR3 is CASSPGIRDEQFF. The CDR3, as DNA: TGTGCCAGCAGTCCCGGGATTAGGGATGAGCAGTTCTTC.